The 16 T cell receptor beta chains below come from one sample, sequenced in a study of spatial heterogeneity in lung cancer. Time point indicated: blood at routine non-recurrence follow-up after resection. From the 5' RACE reads, TCRdb called clonotypes with MiXCR, one entry per CDR3 protein. The sample shows tens of thousands of distinct CDR3 sequences, 19% of them seen only once. Sequenced here: PBMCs, sampled at follow-up. The receptors stem from a male donor with early-stage non-small cell lung cancer.

Only a few counts were recorded for this clonotype. The V call is TRBV5-1, the J call TRBJ2-5; 8 nucleotides line up with TRBD1. CDR1 is SGHRS, CDR2 YFSETQ, per germline. This CDR3 is built from 13 residues. V was clipped by 5 bases and J by 4 bases; unmatched bases: 4. CDR3 residues: CASSGQGRETQYF. The DNA for the CDR3 is TGCGCCAGCAGTGGACAGGGAAGAGAGACCCAGTACTTC.

This clonotype occurred a few times. J is TRBJ1-5 and V is TRBV28; D unclear. This CDR3 has 17 amino acids. The ends were cut back, 4 bases at V and 0 bases at J, with 16 bases in the middle. Germline-derived CDR1 and CDR2 are MDHEN and SYDVKM. The CDR3 protein is CASSSPDGHYSNQPQHF. CDR3 DNA: TGTGCCAGCAGTTCGCCGGACGGTCATTATAGCAATCAGCCCCAGCATTTT.

The genes are TRBV9 and TRBJ2-1; 13 positions agree with TRBD2. Trimming cost V 3 bases and J 5 bases; bases outside gene matches: 14. This CDR3 has 19 amino acids. Germline V CDR1 and CDR2: SGDLS, YYNGEE. Here the CDR3 DNA reads TGTGCCAGCAGCGCGGCCGGGACTAGCGGGATGATCACCCACAATGAGCAGTTCTTC. It translates to CASSAAGTSGMITHNEQFF.

The chain employs TRBV5-6 and TRBJ1-2, with D possibly being TRBD1 (5 bases). V lost 5 bases to trimming and J lost 8 bases, with 13 bases between them. The CDR3 is made up of 12 amino acids. Germline lookup yields CDR1 SGHDT and CDR2 YYEEEE. The CDR3 region is CASSYRGSGYTF. The CDR3 nucleotides read TGTGCCAGCAGTTACCGGGGCTCCGGCTACACCTTC.

The gene calls are TRBV10-3 and TRBJ2-7; D is ambiguous. V was clipped by 10 bases and J by 6 bases, with 13 bases between them. Per the germline V gene, CDR1 is ENHRY and CDR2 is SYGVKD. The CDR3 contains 11 residues. The CDR3 region has the DNA TGTGCCACCGGAGCAGGCAGCGAGCAGTACTTC. Protein: CATGAGSEQYF.

This clonotype was found a few times. V gene TRBV6-5 combines with J gene TRBJ1-1; tentatively, D is TRBD1 (6 bases). The ends were cut back, 2 bases at V and 5 bases at J, with 21 bases in the middle. This CDR3 region has 17 residues. Germline assignment: CDR1 MNHEY and CDR2 SVGAGI. CDR3 protein: CASSYGAFTGLRTEAFF. CDR3 sequence (DNA): TGTGCCAGCAGTTACGGGGCCTTTACAGGGTTGAGGACTGAAGCTTTCTTT.

The chain joins TRBV23-1 to TRBJ1-1; D is undetermined. TRBV23-1 is classed as an ORF, of uncertain function. The CDR3 extends over 15 amino acids. V was shortened by 4 bases and J by 1 base, with 13 bases between the two germline ends. This chain's CDR3 is CASSPASSRNTEAFF. CDR3 in DNA: TGCGCCAGCAGTCCAGCCAGCTCGAGGAACACTGAAGCTTTCTTT.

The table lists this clonotype with a few counts. The V and J genes are TRBV12-3 or TRBV12-4 and TRBJ1-5; TRBD1 might be the D (6 bases). CDR3 length: 18 residues. Trimming shortened V by 5 bases and J by 1 base, and 21 bases separated the two germline ends. CDR3 sequence (DNA): TGTGCCAGCAGTGCCGTGGGGGGGGCCCAGGGAAGCAATCAGCCCCAGCATTTT. It codes for CASSAVGGAQGSNQPQHF.

The chain couples TRBV6-5 to TRBJ1-1; D gene ambiguous. V lost 4 bases to trimming and J lost 0 bases, with 21 bases between them. Germline loops: CDR1 MNHEY, CDR2 SVGAGI. This CDR3 contains 18 residues. Here the CDR3 DNA reads TGTGCCAGCAGTTCCGACTTACAGCTAAACCCTATGAACACTGAAGCTTTCTTT. It encodes CASSSDLQLNPMNTEAFF.

This clonotype is a singleton in its sample. This may come from a read error, since a much larger clone is one base off. The V and J genes are TRBV29-1 and TRBJ2-3; the match to TRBD2 covers 12 bases. Per the germline V gene, CDR1 is SQVTM and CDR2 is ANQGSEA. This CDR3 comprises 15 residues. The chain's CDR3 is CSAESTSGRGGTQYF. CDR3 nucleotide sequence: TGCAGCGCTGAATCGACTAGCGGGAGAGGAGGTACGCAGTATTTT.

The V call is TRBV20-1, the J call TRBJ2-1, with D unclear. Germline loops: CDR1 DFQATT, CDR2 SNEGSKA (reference sequence). V lost 5 bases and J 6 bases, leaving 8 bases between the germline ends. This CDR3 is built from 11 residues. DNA of the CDR3: TGCAGTGCTGGGAACGGCAATGAGCAGTTCTTC. Its protein is CSAGNGNEQFF.

The chain has TRBV20-1 and TRBJ2-3; the D is unclear. The CDR3 length is 11 residues. Germline V gene lookup returns CDR1 DFQATT and CDR2 SNEGSKA (reference sequence). Trimming left V 1 base short and J 9 bases short, with 8 bases between. In DNA form, the CDR3 reads TGCAGTGCTAGAGTTGCGCGGACGCAGTATTTT. Amino acids: CSARVARTQYF.

The chain couples TRBV29-1 to TRBJ2-3, with D perhaps TRBD1 (5 bases). V shed 5 bases and J shed 6 bases, with 15 bases lying between them. The germline gives CDR1 SQVTM, CDR2 ANQGSEA. The CDR3 loop spans 13 amino acids. CDR3 DNA sequence: TGCAGCGTTCAATCGCAGGGCTACGATACGCAGTATTTT. Amino acids: CSVQSQGYDTQYF.

This clonotype showed up just a few times. This chain connects TRBV24-1 to TRBJ1-2; 9 positions match TRBD1. The CDR3 spans 13 residues. V shed 10 bases and J 8 bases; nucleotides not matched to a gene: 10. Germline V lookup: CDR1 KGHDR, CDR2 SFDVKD. CDR3 region: CATQDRGTRGYTF. The CDR3 DNA is TGTGCCACTCAGGACAGGGGCACCCGAGGCTACACCTTC.

The chain combines TRBV4-2 with TRBJ2-3, with a tentative D call TRBD2 (7 bases). CDR3 length: 15 amino acids. CDR1 and CDR2 from the germline V gene are LGHNA and YNFKEQ. V was cut by 4 bases and J by 1 base, with 12 bases left in between. Here the CDR3 DNA reads TGTGCCAGCAGCCCGGGGGGCAGGGGCACAGATACGCAGTATTTT. It yields the protein CASSPGGRGTDTQYF.

In this sample, this clonotype turned up a few times. The gene calls are TRBV6-2 or TRBV6-3 and TRBJ2-1, with a weak D call TRBD2 (5 bases). V lost 6 bases and J lost 7, with 13 bases in between. This CDR3 has 13 amino acids. Germline CDR1 is MNHEY and CDR2 is SVGEGT. The CDR3 sequence: CASRLGLGNEQFF. CDR3 coding DNA: TGTGCCAGCAGACTCGGACTCGGGAATGAGCAGTTCTTC.